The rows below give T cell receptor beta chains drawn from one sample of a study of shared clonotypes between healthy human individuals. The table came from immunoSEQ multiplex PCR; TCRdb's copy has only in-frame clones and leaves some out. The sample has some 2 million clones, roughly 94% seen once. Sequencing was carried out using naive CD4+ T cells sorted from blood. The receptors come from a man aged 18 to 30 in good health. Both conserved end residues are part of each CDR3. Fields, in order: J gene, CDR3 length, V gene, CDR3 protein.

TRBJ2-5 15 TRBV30 CAWTRDTGRQETQYF
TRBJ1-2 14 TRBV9 CASTPDHRGDGYTF
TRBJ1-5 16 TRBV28 CASSWGKGQLNQPQHF
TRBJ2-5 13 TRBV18 CASSPLSQETQYF
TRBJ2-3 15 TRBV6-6 CASRIGGGLADTQYF
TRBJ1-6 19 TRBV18 CASSPQVARPGSYNSPLHF
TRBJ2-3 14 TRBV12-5 CASGGGQGLDTQYF
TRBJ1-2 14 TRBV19 CASSIGRTNYGYTF
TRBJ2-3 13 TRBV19 CASSLRKEDTQYF
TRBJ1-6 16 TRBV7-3 CASSLGLGVGDSPLHF
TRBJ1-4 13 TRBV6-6 CASIAQGREKLFF
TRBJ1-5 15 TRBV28 CASSLTGVSNQPQHF
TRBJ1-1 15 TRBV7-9 CASSDRLQGDTEAFF
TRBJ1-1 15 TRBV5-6 CASSRTPRGNTEAFF
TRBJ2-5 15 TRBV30 CAWKKVTSGSETQYF
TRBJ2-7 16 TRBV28 CASSLGRRGNPYEQYF
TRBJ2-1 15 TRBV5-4 CASSREGGPWNEQFF
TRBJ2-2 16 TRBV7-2 CASSLVDRGRSGELFF
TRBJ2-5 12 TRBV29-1 CSSGRAEETQYF
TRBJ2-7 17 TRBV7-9 CASTLTPSSGGRDEQYF
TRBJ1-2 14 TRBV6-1 CASSESRTNYGYTF
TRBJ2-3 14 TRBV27 CATDRDRSTDTQYF
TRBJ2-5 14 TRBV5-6 CASSLRTAKETQYF
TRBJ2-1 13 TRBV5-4 CASSPVGGNEQFF
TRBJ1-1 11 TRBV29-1 CSVVGNTEAFF
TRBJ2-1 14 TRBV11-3 CASSLNRVGNEQFF
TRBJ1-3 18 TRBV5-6 CASSSTYRGTSSGNTIYF
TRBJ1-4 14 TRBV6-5 CASSADRVNEKLFF
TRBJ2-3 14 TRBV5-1 CASSPPAASDTQYF
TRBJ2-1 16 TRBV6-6 CASSYSAGGINNEQFF
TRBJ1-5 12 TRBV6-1 CASRSSDQPQHF
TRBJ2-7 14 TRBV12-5 CASGLASGYYEQYF
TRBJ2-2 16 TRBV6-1 CASSEGWGQTTGELFF
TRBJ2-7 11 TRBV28 CASSSRLEQYF
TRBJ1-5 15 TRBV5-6 CASSLGGSGNQPQHF
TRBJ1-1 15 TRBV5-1 CASSLVTGPDTEAFF
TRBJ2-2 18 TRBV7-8 CASSLGGTGGRFTGELFF
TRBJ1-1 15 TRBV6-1 CASTLPWTGNTEAFF
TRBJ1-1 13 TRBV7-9 CASSSLRYSEAFF
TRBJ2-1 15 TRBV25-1 CASSEYPRAYNEQFF
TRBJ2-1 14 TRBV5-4 CASSRLAGVNEQFF
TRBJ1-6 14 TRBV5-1 CASSLDRNNSPLHF
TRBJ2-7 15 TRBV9 CASSPGTGVGYEQYF
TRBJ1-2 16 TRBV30 CAWSVGGQGLWRGYTF
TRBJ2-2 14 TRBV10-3 CAIKPGLYTGELFF
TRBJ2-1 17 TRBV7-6 CASSLAGFRSGAYEQFF
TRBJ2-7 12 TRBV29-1 CSVAQLPYEQYF
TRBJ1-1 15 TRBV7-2 CASSLAGQGITEAFF
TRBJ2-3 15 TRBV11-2 CASSLVASRSDTQYF
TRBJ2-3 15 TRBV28 CASTTGGWRTDTQYF
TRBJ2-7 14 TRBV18 CASSPIATAYEQYF
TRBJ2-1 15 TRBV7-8 CASSLGTSGINEQFF